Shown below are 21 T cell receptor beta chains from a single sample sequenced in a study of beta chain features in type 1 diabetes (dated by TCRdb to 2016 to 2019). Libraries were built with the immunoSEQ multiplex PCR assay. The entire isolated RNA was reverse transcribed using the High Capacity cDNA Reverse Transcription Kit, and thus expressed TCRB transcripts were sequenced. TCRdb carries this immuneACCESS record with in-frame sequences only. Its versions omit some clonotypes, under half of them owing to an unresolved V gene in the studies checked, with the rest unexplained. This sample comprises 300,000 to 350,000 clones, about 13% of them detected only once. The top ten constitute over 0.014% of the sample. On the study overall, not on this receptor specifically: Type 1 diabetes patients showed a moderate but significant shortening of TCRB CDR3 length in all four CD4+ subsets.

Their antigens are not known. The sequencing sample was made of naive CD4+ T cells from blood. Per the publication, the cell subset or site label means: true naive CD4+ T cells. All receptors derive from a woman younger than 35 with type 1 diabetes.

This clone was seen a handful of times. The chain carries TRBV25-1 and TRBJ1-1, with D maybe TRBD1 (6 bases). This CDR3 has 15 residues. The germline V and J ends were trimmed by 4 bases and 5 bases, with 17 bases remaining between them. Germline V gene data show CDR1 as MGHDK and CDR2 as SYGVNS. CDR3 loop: CASSADYTGLTEAFF. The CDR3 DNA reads TGTGCCAGCAGTGCAGATTACACAGGGTTAACTGAAGCTTTCTTT. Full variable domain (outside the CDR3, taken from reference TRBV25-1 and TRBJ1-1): EADIYQTPRYLVIGTGKKITLECSQTMGHDKMYWYQQDPGMELHLIHYSYGVNSTEKGDLSSESTVSRIRTEHFPLTLESARPSHTSQYLCASSADYTGLTEAFFGQGTRLTVV.

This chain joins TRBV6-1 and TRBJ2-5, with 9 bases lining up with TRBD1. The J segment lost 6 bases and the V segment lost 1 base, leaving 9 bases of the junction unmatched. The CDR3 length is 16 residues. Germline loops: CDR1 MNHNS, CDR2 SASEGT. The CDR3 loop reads CASSEVGGQGWKTQYF. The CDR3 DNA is TGTGCCAGCAGTGAAGTGGGGGGACAGGGTTGGAAGACCCAGTACTTC.

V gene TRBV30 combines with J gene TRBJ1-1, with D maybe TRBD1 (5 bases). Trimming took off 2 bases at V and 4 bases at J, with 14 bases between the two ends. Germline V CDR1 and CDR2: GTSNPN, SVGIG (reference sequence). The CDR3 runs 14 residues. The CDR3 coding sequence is TGTGCCTGGAGTTCGGGGGTCCGGGCCACTGAAGCTTTCTTT. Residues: CAWSSGVRATEAFF. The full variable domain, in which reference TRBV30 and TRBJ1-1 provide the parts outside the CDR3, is SQTIHQWPATLVQPVGSPLSLECTVEGTSNPNLYWYRQAAGRGLQLLFYSVGIGQISSEVPQNLSASRPQDRQFILSSKKLLLSDSGFYLCAWSSGVRATEAFFGQGTRLTVV.

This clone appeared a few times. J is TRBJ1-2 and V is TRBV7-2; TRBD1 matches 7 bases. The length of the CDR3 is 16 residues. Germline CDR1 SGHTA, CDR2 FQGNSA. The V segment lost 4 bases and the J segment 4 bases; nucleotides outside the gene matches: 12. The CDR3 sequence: CASSSSWGQTFYGYTF. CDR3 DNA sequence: TGTGCCAGCAGCTCTAGCTGGGGACAGACATTCTATGGCTACACCTTC.

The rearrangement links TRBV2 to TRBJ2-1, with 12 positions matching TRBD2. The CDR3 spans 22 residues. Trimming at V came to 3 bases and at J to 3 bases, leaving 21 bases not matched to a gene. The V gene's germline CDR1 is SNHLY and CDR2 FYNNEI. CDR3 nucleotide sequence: TGTGCCAGCAGTGACACGACTTGGGACAGAACAAGACTAGCGGGAGTCTACAATGAGCAGTTCTTC. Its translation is CASSDTTWDRTRLAGVYNEQFF.

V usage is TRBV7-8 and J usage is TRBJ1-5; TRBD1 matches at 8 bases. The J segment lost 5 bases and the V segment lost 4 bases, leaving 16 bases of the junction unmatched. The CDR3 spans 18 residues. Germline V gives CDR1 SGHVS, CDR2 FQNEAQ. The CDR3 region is CASSSIFAGGGGDQPQHF. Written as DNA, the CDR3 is TGTGCCAGCAGCTCGATCTTCGCAGGGGGCGGAGGGGATCAGCCCCAGCATTTT.

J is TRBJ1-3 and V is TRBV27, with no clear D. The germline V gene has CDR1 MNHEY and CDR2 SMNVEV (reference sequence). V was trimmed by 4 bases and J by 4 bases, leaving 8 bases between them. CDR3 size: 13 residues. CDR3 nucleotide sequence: TGTGCCAGCAGTTCCCACTCCGGAAACACCATATATTTT. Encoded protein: CASSSHSGNTIYF.

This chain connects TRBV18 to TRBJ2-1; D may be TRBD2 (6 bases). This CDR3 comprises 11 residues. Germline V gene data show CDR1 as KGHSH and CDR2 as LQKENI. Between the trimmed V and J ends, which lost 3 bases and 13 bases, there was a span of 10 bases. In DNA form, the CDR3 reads TGTGCCAGCTCACCGCGGGACGTCCAGTTCTTC. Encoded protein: CASSPRDVQFF.

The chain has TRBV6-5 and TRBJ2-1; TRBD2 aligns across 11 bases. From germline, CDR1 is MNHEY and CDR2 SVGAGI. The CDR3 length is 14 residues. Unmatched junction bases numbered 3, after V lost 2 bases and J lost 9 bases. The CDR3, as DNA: TGTGCCAGCAGTTACCCACTAGCGGGAGCTGAGCAGTTCTTC. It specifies CASSYPLAGAEQFF.

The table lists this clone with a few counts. The CDR3, as DNA: TGTGCCAGCAGTCCCCCGGGGTGGGGGGGGCAGGCCTACAATGAGCAGTTCTTC. Translation: CASSPPGWGGQAYNEQFF. V is TRBV27 and J is TRBJ2-1, with a possible D match to TRBD2 (7 bases). The CDR3 has 18 residues. CDR1 is MNHEY, CDR2 SMNVEV, per germline (reference sequence). Trimming left V 5 bases short and J 2 bases short, with 22 bases between.

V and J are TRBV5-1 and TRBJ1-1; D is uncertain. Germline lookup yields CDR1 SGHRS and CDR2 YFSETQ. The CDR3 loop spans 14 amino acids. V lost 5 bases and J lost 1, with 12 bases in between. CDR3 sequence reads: CASRLTTANTEAFF. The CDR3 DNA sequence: TGCGCCAGCAGATTAACCACAGCGAACACTGAAGCTTTCTTT.

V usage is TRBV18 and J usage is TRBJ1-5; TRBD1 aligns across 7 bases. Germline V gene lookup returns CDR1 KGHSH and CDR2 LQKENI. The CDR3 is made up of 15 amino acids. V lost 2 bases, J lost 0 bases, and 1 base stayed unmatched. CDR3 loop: CASSPRDSSNQPQHF. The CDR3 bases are TGTGCCAGCTCACCAAGGGACAGTAGCAATCAGCCCCAGCATTTT.

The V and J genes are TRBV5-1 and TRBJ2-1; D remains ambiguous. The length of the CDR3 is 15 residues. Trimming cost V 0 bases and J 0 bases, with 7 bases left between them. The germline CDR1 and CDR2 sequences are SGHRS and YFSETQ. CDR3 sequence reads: CASSLVLSSYNEQFF. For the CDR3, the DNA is TGCGCCAGCAGCTTGGTGCTCAGCTCCTACAATGAGCAGTTCTTC.

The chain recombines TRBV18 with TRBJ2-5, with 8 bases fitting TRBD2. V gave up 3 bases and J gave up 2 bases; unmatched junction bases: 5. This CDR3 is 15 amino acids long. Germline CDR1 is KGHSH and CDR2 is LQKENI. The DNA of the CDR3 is TGTGCCAGCTCACCCACCCCGGGAGGGCAAGAGACCCAGTACTTC. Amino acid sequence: CASSPTPGGQETQYF.

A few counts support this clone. In nucleotides, the CDR3 is TGCGCCAGCAGCTTGACCGGGACAGGGGGCAATGAGCAGTTCTTC. This encodes CASSLTGTGGNEQFF. This rearrangement joins TRBV5-1 to TRBJ2-1; 11 bases map to TRBD1. V shed 1 base, J shed 6 bases, and the junction held 3 bases outside the gene matches. The CDR3 sequence is 15 residues long. Germline CDR1 reads SGHRS; CDR2 reads YFSETQ.

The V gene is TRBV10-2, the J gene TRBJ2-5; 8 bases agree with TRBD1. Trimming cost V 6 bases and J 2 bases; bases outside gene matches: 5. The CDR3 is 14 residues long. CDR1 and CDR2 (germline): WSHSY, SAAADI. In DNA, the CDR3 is TGCGCCAGCAGCCGGGACAGGAGACAAGAGACCCAGTACTTC. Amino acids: CASSRDRRQETQYF.

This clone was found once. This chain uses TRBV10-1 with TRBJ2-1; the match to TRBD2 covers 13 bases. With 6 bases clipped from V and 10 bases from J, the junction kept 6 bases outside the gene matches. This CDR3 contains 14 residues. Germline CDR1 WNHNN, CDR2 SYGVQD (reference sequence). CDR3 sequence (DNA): TGCGCCAGCAGCCCCGGGACTAGCGGGGCCGAGCAGTTCTTC. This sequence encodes CASSPGTSGAEQFF.

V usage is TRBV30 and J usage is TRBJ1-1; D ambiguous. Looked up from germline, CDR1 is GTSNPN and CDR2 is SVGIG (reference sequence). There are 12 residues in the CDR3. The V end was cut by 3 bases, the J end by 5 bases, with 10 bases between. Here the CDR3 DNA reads TGTGCCTGGAGGCAAACGGGGACTGAAGCTTTCTTT. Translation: CAWRQTGTEAFF.

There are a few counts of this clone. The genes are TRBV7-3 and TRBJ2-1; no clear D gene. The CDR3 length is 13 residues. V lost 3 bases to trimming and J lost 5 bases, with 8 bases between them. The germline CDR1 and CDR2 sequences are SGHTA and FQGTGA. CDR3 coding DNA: TGTGCCAGCAGCTTTGGCCCGAACAATGAGCAGTTCTTC. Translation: CASSFGPNNEQFF.

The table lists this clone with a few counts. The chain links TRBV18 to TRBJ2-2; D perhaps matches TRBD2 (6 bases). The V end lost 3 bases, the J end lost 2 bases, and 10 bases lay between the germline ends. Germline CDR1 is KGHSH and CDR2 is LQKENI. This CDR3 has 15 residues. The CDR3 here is CASSPLAINTGELFF. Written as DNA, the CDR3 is TGTGCCAGCTCACCGCTAGCGATTAACACCGGGGAGCTGTTTTTT. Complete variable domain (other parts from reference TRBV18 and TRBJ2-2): NAGVMQNPRHLVRRRGQEARLRCSPMKGHSHVYWYRQLPEEGLKFMVYLQKENIIDESGMPKERFSAEFPKEGPSILRIQQVVRGDSAAYFCASSPLAINTGELFFGEGSRLTVL.

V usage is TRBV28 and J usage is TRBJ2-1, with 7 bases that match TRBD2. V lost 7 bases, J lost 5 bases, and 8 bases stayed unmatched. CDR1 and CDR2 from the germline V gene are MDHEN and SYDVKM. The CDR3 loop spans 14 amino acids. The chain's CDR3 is CASIPSGINNEQFF. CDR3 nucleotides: TGTGCCAGCATCCCCAGCGGGATTAACAATGAGCAGTTCTTC.